The clone carrying this T cell receptor beta chain has a single count. Its antigen is unknown. The CDR3 length is 12 residues. With 4 bases removed from V and 7 bases from J, the gap between germline ends came to 8 bases. Germline CDR1 and CDR2: GTSNPN and SVGIG (reference sequence). The data stem from a study of shared clonotypes between healthy human individuals. Assay: immunoSEQ multiplex PCR; the TCRdb copy retains only in-frame clones and omits some. The sample shows roughly 2 million clones, nearly 97% of them seen only once. Study results and limitations: Among several donors, roughly 5% of naive CD4 clonotypes were found in common. Larger estimated richness was generally seen in naive subsets than in memory subsets.

This chain connects TRBV30 to TRBJ1-6, with a weak D call TRBD1 (5 bases). The TCR sequence derives from a man younger than 35 in good health. Sequenced material: naive CD4+ T cells sorted from blood. Subset defined: CD45RA+ positively selected. The CDR3 reads CAWKGQNSPLHF. The DNA of the CDR3 is TGTGCCTGGAAGGGGCAGAATTCACCCCTCCACTTT.